One and the same sample provided the 28 T cell receptor beta chains below, sequenced in a study of radiation and T cells in renal cell carcinoma. Time point of the sample: baseline pretreatment blood. The treatment: 15 Gy SBRT to primary tumor, nephrectomy 4 weeks later. Profiling relied on immunoSEQ multiplex PCR, and the TCRdb table lists in-frame clones only, not all of them. The sample consists of roughly 100,000 clones, 86% of them appearing once. The input for sequencing was blood, taken from a patient whose treatment included radiotherapy and nephrectomy. The receptors were sampled from a man in his fifties or sixties with renal cell carcinoma.

The chain uses TRBV19 and TRBJ2-3; 8 bases fit TRBD2. From germline, CDR1 is LNHDA and CDR2 SQIVND (reference sequence). V was clipped by 3 bases and J by 6 bases; unmatched bases: 20. The CDR3 consists of 19 residues. This CDR3 reads CASSIDPRPGGVSHDTQYF. In DNA form, the CDR3 reads TGTGCCAGTAGTATCGACCCTCGTCCCGGGGGGGTTTCTCACGATACGCAGTATTTT.

The gene calls are TRBV4-3 and TRBJ1-6; the D is unclear. Per the germline V gene, CDR1 is LGHNA and CDR2 is YSLEER. Trimming removed 1 base at V and 7 bases at J, with 8 bases between. The CDR3 covers 14 residues. The CDR3 loop is CASSQGDQNSPLHF. CDR3 in DNA: TGCGCCAGCAGCCAAGGCGATCAGAATTCACCCCTCCACTTT.

The CDR3 is CASSLLGGEGNTEAFF. DNA of the CDR3: TGCGCCAGCAGCTTGTTGGGTGGGGAGGGGAACACTGAAGCTTTCTTT. V and J are TRBV5-1 and TRBJ1-1; D gene unclear. Germline CDR1 SGHRS, CDR2 YFSETQ. V was trimmed by 1 base and J by 1 base, leaving 14 bases between them. The CDR3 runs to 16 residues.

This clone was seen once. This chain uses TRBV2 with TRBJ1-1; D uncertain. The CDR3 loop spans 12 amino acids. Germline CDR1 and CDR2: SNHLY and FYNNEI. The germline V and J ends were trimmed by 4 bases and 10 bases, with 13 bases remaining between them. The DNA for the CDR3 is TGTGCCAGCAGTGCGACGCCCTTTGGAGCTTTCTTT. Translation: CASSATPFGAFF.

This clone occurred a few times. The chain employs TRBV16 and TRBJ1-6; unclear D gene. V lost 4 bases, J lost 7 bases, and 14 bases lay in between. Looked up from germline, CDR1 is KGHSY and CDR2 is FQNENV. CDR3 size: 15 residues. CDR3 region: CASSPGQQRNSPLHF. CDR3 nucleotides: TGTGCCAGCAGCCCCGGTCAACAGAGGAATTCACCCCTCCACTTT.

CDR3 in amino acids: CASSLGPGNEQFF. DNA for the CDR3: TGCGCCAGCAGCTTGGGGCCCGGAAATGAGCAGTTCTTC. The gene calls are TRBV5-1 and TRBJ2-1; no firm D call. Trimming stripped 0 bases from V and 7 bases from J, with 8 bases between. The CDR3 consists of 13 residues. Germline V gives CDR1 SGHRS, CDR2 YFSETQ.

The chain combines TRBV5-1 with TRBJ2-5; D remains unclear. CDR3 length: 11 residues. Trimming removed 5 bases at V and 1 base at J, with 3 bases between. Looked up from germline, CDR1 is SGHRS and CDR2 is YFSETQ. The CDR3 is CASRAQETQYF. The DNA of the CDR3 is TGCGCCAGCAGGGCCCAAGAGACCCAGTACTTC.

The rearrangement uses TRBV5-1 and TRBJ1-4, with D possibly being TRBD1 (5 bases). This CDR3 comprises 14 residues. Germline V lookup: CDR1 SGHRS, CDR2 YFSETQ. The V gene lost 4 bases and the J gene lost 11 bases, with 18 bases spanning the gap. CDR3 residues: CASSPGFERAKLFF. The DNA for the CDR3 is TGCGCCAGCAGCCCAGGGTTCGAAAGAGCGAAACTGTTTTTT.

The CDR3 nucleotides read TGTGCCACCAGGAGTTGGGTTGGGGATGGCTACACCTTC. It translates to CATRSWVGDGYTF. The genes are TRBV15 and TRBJ1-2; D unclear. The CDR3 is made up of 13 amino acids. Germline V gives CDR1 LNHNV, CDR2 YYDKDF (reference sequence). V was trimmed by 6 bases and J by 6 bases, leaving 14 bases between them.

V and J are TRBV5-1 and TRBJ2-1; 8 bases fit TRBD1. The V segment lost 4 bases and the J segment 4 bases; nucleotides outside the gene matches: 4. There are 14 residues in the CDR3. Germline CDR1 is SGHRS and CDR2 is YFSETQ. CDR3 bases: TGCGCCAGCAGCCAACAGGGGGGTTACAATGAGCAGTTCTTC. Translating gives CASSQQGGYNEQFF.

The CDR3 sequence is CASRPSATNEKLFF. The DNA of the CDR3 is TGTGCCAGCAGACCCTCGGCAACTAATGAAAAACTGTTTTTT. The gene calls are TRBV7-2 and TRBJ1-4; D uncertain. Trimming pared 6 bases from V and 0 bases from J, leaving 8 bases between. The V gene's germline CDR1 is SGHTA and CDR2 FQGNSA. The length of the CDR3 is 14 residues.

The chain is built from TRBV5-1 and TRBJ2-7; D is unresolved. This CDR3 spans 13 amino acids. Germline values: CDR1 SGHRS, CDR2 YFSETQ. V lost 2 bases and J 0 bases, leaving 6 bases between the germline ends. In DNA, the CDR3 is TGCGCCAGCAGCTTTGCCGGCTCCTACGAGCAGTACTTC. Residues: CASSFAGSYEQYF.

The chain recombines TRBV2 with TRBJ1-3; TRBD1 might be the D (5 bases). Germline V gene sequence: CDR1 SNHLY, CDR2 FYNNEI. V gave up 3 bases and J gave up 3 bases, with 12 bases separating them. The CDR3 length is 15 residues. CDR3 sequence (DNA): TGTGCCAGCAGTGAGCAGGGAGCTGGTGGAAACACCATATATTTT. Encoded protein: CASSEQGAGGNTIYF.

This clone was recorded only once. The chain recombines TRBV30 with TRBJ2-3, with D maybe TRBD1 (6 bases). Germline V lookup: CDR1 GTSNPN, CDR2 SVGIG (reference sequence). This CDR3 comprises 14 residues. The ends were cut back, 1 base at V and 3 bases at J, with 11 bases in the middle. In nucleotides, the CDR3 is TGTGCCTGGAGTGGAAAGGGGGAGACAGATACGCAGTATTTT. Protein: CAWSGKGETDTQYF.

This rearrangement joins TRBV2 to TRBJ2-5, with TRBD1 identical over 9 bases. The V and J ends lost 6 bases and 7 bases, in that order; junction bases with no gene match: 9. This CDR3 comprises 14 residues. Germline-derived CDR1 and CDR2 are SNHLY and FYNNEI. This CDR3 is CASRDRGAGGTQYF. The CDR3 DNA reads TGTGCCAGCAGGGACAGGGGTGCCGGGGGGACCCAGTACTTC.

The chain uses TRBV19 and TRBJ1-1; D is undetermined. This CDR3 region has 13 residues. Looked up from germline, CDR1 is LNHDA and CDR2 is SQIVND (reference sequence). Trimming took 3 bases from V and 0 from J, leaving 5 bases between them. The chain's CDR3 is CASSIWLNTEAFF. CDR3 bases: TGTGCCAGTAGTATCTGGTTGAACACTGAAGCTTTCTTT.

The CDR3 loop is CASSVTGTVNTGELFF. The CDR3 DNA sequence: TGCGCCAGCAGCGTTACCGGGACGGTAAACACCGGGGAGCTGTTTTTT. This sequence joins TRBV5-1 and TRBJ2-2; D is possibly TRBD1 or TRBD2 (5 bases each). CDR1 is SGHRS and CDR2 is YFSETQ in the germline V gene. V lost 4 bases and J lost 2, with 15 bases in between. The CDR3 contains 16 residues.

The rearrangement links TRBV5-1 to TRBJ2-7; tentative D call: TRBD1 (6 bases). There are 13 residues in the CDR3. The V gene's germline CDR1 is SGHRS and CDR2 YFSETQ. The V end lost 3 bases, the J end lost 3 bases, and 10 bases lay between the germline ends. The CDR3 DNA reads TGCGCCAGCAGCTCACAGGGTCACTACGAGCAGTACTTC. Translated: CASSSQGHYEQYF.

This clone was recorded a few times. J is TRBJ1-1 and V is TRBV9, with D unresolved. In germline, CDR1 is SGDLS, CDR2 YYNGEE. The CDR3 sequence is 13 residues long. Trimming took off 0 bases at V and 7 bases at J, with 10 bases between the two ends. This CDR3 reads CASSVGTDLEAFF. Here the CDR3 DNA reads TGTGCCAGCAGCGTAGGGACGGACCTTGAAGCTTTCTTT. Complete variable domain (other parts from reference TRBV9 and TRBJ1-1): DSGVTQTPKHLITATGQRVTLRCSPRSGDLSVYWYQQSLDQGLQFLIQYYNGEERAKGNILERFSAQQFPDLHSELNLSSLELGDSALYFCASSVGTDLEAFFGQGTRLTVV.

The CDR3 reads CAIREAGLALYNEQFF. CDR3 coding DNA: TGTGCCATCAGAGAGGCGGGACTAGCGTTGTACAATGAGCAGTTCTTC. This rearrangement joins TRBV10-3 to TRBJ2-1; 10 bases are a match to TRBD2. V lost 6 bases to trimming and J lost 4 bases; unmatched junction nucleotides: 9. Germline V lookup: CDR1 ENHRY, CDR2 SYGVKD. The CDR3 runs to 16 residues.

The rearrangement links TRBV5-1 to TRBJ2-7, with D uncertain. The V end was cut by 7 bases, the J end by 4 bases, with 27 bases between. The CDR3 extends over 17 amino acids. Germline V CDR1 and CDR2: SGHRS, YFSETQ. The CDR3, as DNA: TGCGCCAGCGGTGGGTCGTCTTACCGATCCTGGGGATACGAGCAGTACTTC. Translated: CASGGSSYRSWGYEQYF.

The chain has TRBV10-3 and TRBJ2-1; 12 bases align to TRBD2. The CDR3 totals 13 residues. Germline V gives CDR1 ENHRY, CDR2 SYGVKD. Unmatched junction bases numbered 5, after V lost 10 bases and J lost 7 bases. The CDR3 region is CATTGTSGNEQFF. Here the CDR3 DNA reads TGTGCCACGACCGGGACTAGCGGGAATGAGCAGTTCTTC.

The rearrangement uses TRBV4-1 and TRBJ2-7; weak D call: TRBD1 (6 bases). From germline, CDR1 is MGHRA and CDR2 YSYEKL. The V gene lost 3 bases and the J gene lost 2 bases, with 17 bases spanning the gap. The CDR3 sequence is 16 residues long. Here the CDR3 reads CASSHLDSSTTYEQYF. The CDR3 DNA reads as TGCGCCAGCAGCCACCTGGACAGTTCGACAACCTACGAGCAGTACTTC.

The V and J genes are TRBV5-1 and TRBJ2-5, with 7 bases aligning to TRBD1. Germline assignment: CDR1 SGHRS and CDR2 YFSETQ. CDR3 length equals 15 residues. Germline trimming cut 4 bases from V and 7 bases from J; bases unmatched to any gene: 13. CDR3 sequence reads: CASSRTTGTQVTQYF. The CDR3 region has the DNA TGCGCCAGCAGCCGAACGACAGGGACGCAGGTGACCCAGTACTTC.

This chain connects TRBV14 to TRBJ1-1; possibly TRBD1 for D (6 bases). The germline CDR1 and CDR2 sequences are SGHDN and FVKESK. This CDR3 has 15 amino acids. The V gene lost 6 bases and the J gene lost 0 bases, with 14 bases spanning the gap. As DNA, the CDR3 is TGTGCCAGCAGTCCGCAGGGGAGCGTGAACACTGAAGCTTTCTTT. It specifies CASSPQGSVNTEAFF.

This chain links TRBV5-1 with TRBJ1-4; tentatively, D is TRBD1 (6 bases). Trimming left V 4 bases short and J 6 bases short, with 13 bases between. This CDR3 contains 14 residues. In germline, CDR1 is SGHRS, CDR2 YFSETQ. The CDR3 region is CASSPRGRHEKLFF. The CDR3 DNA reads as TGCGCCAGCAGCCCGCGGGGGCGTCATGAAAAACTGTTTTTT.

The chain combines TRBV7-6 with TRBJ2-7; D remains unclear. From germline, CDR1 is SGHVS and CDR2 FNYEAQ. Trimming pared 1 base from V and 7 bases from J, leaving 11 bases between. The CDR3 has 13 residues. CDR3 sequence reads: CASSLGDAREQYF. DNA for the CDR3: TGTGCCAGCAGCTTAGGGGATGCTCGGGAGCAGTACTTC.

This clone has just a few counts. J is TRBJ2-7 and V is TRBV2; D might be TRBD1 (5 bases). Germline CDR1 is SNHLY and CDR2 is FYNNEI. The CDR3 consists of 11 residues. V was pared by 4 bases and J by 4 bases, with 5 bases between. CDR3 region: CASSAGYEQYF. CDR3 nucleotide sequence: TGTGCCAGCAGTGCAGGGTACGAGCAGTACTTC.